The rows below give T cell receptor beta chains drawn from one sample of a study of Ad26.COV2.S vaccination and SARS-CoV-2 variants. Clones were sequenced by immunoSEQ multiplex PCR, and TCRdb holds only the in-frame ones, with some missing. The sample includes roughly 270,000 clones, around 87% of them seen just once. The sequencing used peripheral blood, collected in a trial of Ad26.COV2.S vaccine versus placebo. These receptors were taken from a person aged 18-65 years who received the Ad26.COV2.S COVID-19 vaccine or a placebo. CDR3s include the opening cysteine and the closing phenylalanine or tryptophan. The D gene is left open where the match is weak. Some rows mark clone size as missing; the rest say once, few, many or name a class of expanded clone.

>few|TRBV3-1/TRBV3-2|TRBJ1-6|NA
TGTGCCAGCAGCCAAGGGGGCCGCTCCTATAATTCACCCCTCCACTTT
CASSQGGRSYNSPLHF
>NA|TRBV2|TRBJ1-2|NA
TGTGCCAGCAGGGGGGACGTCCCGCAACGATATGGCTACACCTTC
CASRGDVPQRYGYTF
>NA|TRBV18|TRBJ1-3|NA
TGTGCCAGCTCACCCCCTGGGGCCCTCTCTGGAAACACCATATATTTT
CASSPPGALSGNTIYF
>once|TRBV27|TRBJ2-1|NA
TGTGCCAGCAGTTCCCGGGACTCGTCCCATTCCTACAATGAGCAGTTCTTC
CASSSRDSSHSYNEQFF
>NA|TRBV2|TRBJ1-3|TRBD1
TGTGCCAGTGGGACAGGGCACTCTGGAAACACCATATATTTT
CASGTGHSGNTIYF
>NA|TRBV30|TRBJ2-5|NA
TGTGCCGGTGCTTCGGAATTAGGACAGACCTTATTCGAGACCCAGTACTTC
CAGASELGQTLFETQYF
>once|TRBV18|TRBJ2-2|TRBD1
TGTGCCAGCTCACCGACACGGATAGGGACAGGGGACACCGGGGAGCTGTTTTTT
CASSPTRIGTGDTGELFF
>NA|TRBV27|TRBJ1-6|TRBD1
TGTGCCAGCAGTCTCGGGACAGGGTTCTCACCCCTCCACTTT
CASSLGTGFSPLHF
>NA|TRBV6-5|TRBJ1-4|TRBD1
TGTGCCAGCAGTTTACAGGGGATTAATGAAAAACTGTTTTTT
CASSLQGINEKLFF
>NA|TRBV3-1/TRBV3-2|TRBJ2-3|TRBD2
TGTGCCAGCAGCCAACGGTTTAGCGGGGGGGCCGAAGATACGCAGTATTTT
CASSQRFSGGAEDTQYF
>NA|TRBV5-8|TRBJ2-1|NA
TGTGCCAGCAGCTTAACTAGGGCGAATGAGCAGTTCTTC
CASSLTRANEQFF
>NA|TRBV7-2|TRBJ1-2|NA
TGTGCCAGCAGCTTAGGTTCGGGGTATGGCTACACCTTC
CASSLGSGYGYTF
>NA|TRBV18|TRBJ2-2|TRBD2
TGTGCCAGCTCACCGCAGACCCGCGGGAGTAGCACCGGGGAGCTGTTTTTT
CASSPQTRGSSTGELFF
>NA|TRBV5-6|TRBJ2-3|TRBD2
TGTGCCAGCAGCCGGATTAGCGGGAGCTCAGATACGCAGTATTTT
CASSRISGSSDTQYF
>NA|TRBV6-5|TRBJ2-1|TRBD2
TGTGCCAGCAGTTACGGCGGGAGAGGGGCAAGCAATGAGCAGTTCTTC
CASSYGGRGASNEQFF
>NA|TRBV5-1|TRBJ1-2|TRBD1
TGCGCCAGCAGCTTGGGTGGGACAGGGGACCGCTACACCTTC
CASSLGGTGDRYTF
>NA|TRBV11-3|TRBJ2-3|NA
TGTGCCAGCAGCCTTCGCGACCCTCCCCTTTGCACAGATACGCAGTATTTT
CASSLRDPPLCTDTQYF
>once|TRBV4-1|TRBJ2-5|TRBD2
TGCGCCAGCAGCCAAGATTCCCAGCGGGGGAGGGAGACCCAGTACTTC
CASSQDSQRGRETQYF
>once|TRBV6-5|TRBJ2-2|TRBD1
TGTGCCAGCAGTTTTACAGGGGGCAACACCGGGGAGCTGTTTTTT
CASSFTGGNTGELFF
>NA|TRBV24-1|TRBJ2-5|TRBD2
TGTGCCACCAGTGATCCTAGCGGGGAGGAGACCCAGTACTTC
CATSDPSGEETQYF
>NA|TRBV9|TRBJ1-1|NA
TGTGCCAGCAGCGTAGGGGGGGCGAACACTGAAGCTTTCTTT
CASSVGGANTEAFF
>once|TRBV5-8|TRBJ2-7|TRBD1
TGTGCCAGCACCTTAAAGGACAGGGTTTTCTCCGAGCAGTACTTC
CASTLKDRVFSEQYF
>NA|TRBV2|TRBJ2-7|NA
TGTGCCAGCATAGGGGGGCTAGCGGACTTCTACGAGCAGTACTTC
CASIGGLADFYEQYF
>NA|TRBV9|TRBJ1-5|NA
TGTGCCAGCAGCCCGGGACGGAACAATCAGCCCCAGCATTTT
CASSPGRNNQPQHF
>NA|TRBV11-2|TRBJ1-1|NA
TGTGCCAGCAGCTTAGCATCTGCGGGGGCTGATGAAGCTTTCTTT
CASSLASAGADEAFF
>NA|TRBV7-3|TRBJ1-2|NA
TGTGCCAGCAAGGTCCAATCAGGGGACGCAAGAGTCACCTTC
CASKVQSGDARVTF
>NA|TRBV14|TRBJ1-2|TRBD1
TGTGCCAGCAGCCAAGAAACAGGGGGTGGCTACACCTTC
CASSQETGGGYTF
>NA|TRBV9|TRBJ1-1|NA
TGTGCCAGCAGCGTAGAGATGAACACTGAAGCTTTCTTT
CASSVEMNTEAFF
>NA|TRBV7-2|TRBJ2-7|TRBD1
TGTGCCAGCAGCTTATATCCCGGGACAGGGATCGAGCAGTACTTC
CASSLYPGTGIEQYF
>NA|TRBV7-2|TRBJ2-3|NA
TGTGCCAGCAGCTTAGCGCAAGGCGGCACAGATACGCAGTATTTT
CASSLAQGGTDTQYF
>NA|TRBV29-1|TRBJ2-3|NA
TGCAGCGTTGCTCAGGGAACGGGGACAGATACGCAGTATTTT
CSVAQGTGTDTQYF
>NA|TRBV18|TRBJ2-5|NA
TGTGCCAGCTCACCGGGGCTAAACGGGGGCGAAGAGACCCAGTACTTC
CASSPGLNGGEETQYF
>NA|TRBV4-2|TRBJ2-7|TRBD2
TGTGCCAGCAGCCGCTCGACTAGCGGCCAGGGGTCCTACGAGCAGTACTTC
CASSRSTSGQGSYEQYF
>NA|TRBV30|TRBJ1-1|NA
TGTGCCTGGAGTCCAGGGAAGAACACTGAAGCTTTCTTT
CAWSPGKNTEAFF
>NA|TRBV10-3|TRBJ2-1|TRBD2
TGTGCCATCTCGACTAGCGGGAGTAAAAATGAGCAGTTCTTC
CAISTSGSKNEQFF
>NA|TRBV4-3|TRBJ1-1|NA
TGCGCCAGCAGCCACACTGACAGAGGAGGCACTGAAGCTTTCTTT
CASSHTDRGGTEAFF
>NA|TRBV5-1|TRBJ1-1|NA
TGCGCCAGCAGCTGGGGAGGGACTGAAGCTTTCTTT
CASSWGGTEAFF
>NA|TRBV6-5|TRBJ2-3|NA
TGTGCCAGCAGTTACGGTGGGGGGGCCACAGATACGCAGTATTTT
CASSYGGGATDTQYF
>NA|TRBV7-8|TRBJ2-3|NA
TGTGCCAGCAGCCCCGGGGGTACGCAGTATTTT
CASSPGGTQYF
>once|TRBV12-5|TRBJ2-1|NA
TGTGCTAGTGGTTTGGGGCACGGCGATGAGCAGTTCTTC
CASGLGHGDEQFF
>NA|TRBV28|TRBJ1-4|NA
TGTGCCAGCAGCCTCCTGGGGGGTGCAACTAATGAAAAACTGTTTTTT
CASSLLGGATNEKLFF
>NA|TRBV5-1|TRBJ2-4|TRBD1
TGCGCCAGCAGGGTAGGACCTTCAGGGGGCAACATTCAGTACTTC
CASRVGPSGGNIQYF
>NA|TRBV6-6|TRBJ2-7|NA
TGTGCCAGCAGTTCCATGCTACCTACGACGCAGTACTTC
CASSSMLPTTQYF
>NA|TRBV6-2/TRBV6-3|TRBJ1-2|NA
TGTGCCAGCAGTTCCCCACTATGGGATGCATATGGCTACACCTTC
CASSSPLWDAYGYTF
>NA|TRBV7-2|TRBJ1-1|NA
TGTGCCAGCAGCTTAGTAGCGGGGTTGAACACTGAAGCTTTCTTT
CASSLVAGLNTEAFF
>NA|TRBV7-2|TRBJ1-1|NA
TGTGCCAGCAGCTCCGCAGGGTTTTTTCCCACTGAAGCTTTCTTT
CASSSAGFFPTEAFF
>few|TRBV7-2|TRBJ2-1|TRBD2
TGTGCCAGCAGACCAGCGGGATGGGACAATGAGCAGTTCTTC
CASRPAGWDNEQFF
>NA|TRBV6-5|TRBJ2-7|NA
TGTGCCAGCACCGGCGGTCTAACCTCCTACGAGCAGTACTTC
CASTGGLTSYEQYF
>NA|TRBV5-1|TRBJ1-1|NA
TGCGCCAGCAGCTTGGGGATCGGGGGATTCACTGAAGCTTTCTTT
CASSLGIGGFTEAFF
>NA|TRBV5-1|TRBJ2-3|NA
TGCGCCAGCAGCTTGGTGCAGGGCGCAGATACGCAGTATTTT
CASSLVQGADTQYF
>once|TRBV29-1|TRBJ1-2|TRBD1
TGCAGCGTCCGGGTCGTTAATAAGCAGGGGGTCTATGGCTACACCTTC
CSVRVVNKQGVYGYTF
>NA|TRBV5-1|TRBJ1-3|NA
TGCGCCAGCAGACCCGTTAGGGGGACCATATATTTT
CASRPVRGTIYF
>NA|TRBV6-2/TRBV6-3|TRBJ1-1|TRBD1
TGTGCCAGCAGTCACCCCCCGGGAAGGGGGCCGGCTGAAGCTTTCTTT
CASSHPPGRGPAEAFF
>NA|TRBV7-2|TRBJ2-2|TRBD1
TGTGCCAGCAGCTCTTACAGGGGAGTAGGCACCGGGGAGCTGTTTTTT
CASSSYRGVGTGELFF
>NA|TRBV2|TRBJ1-5|TRBD1
TGTGCCAGCAGGCTCCGGGACAGGGGTGGTCAGCCCCAGCATTTT
CASRLRDRGGQPQHF
>NA|TRBV7-9|TRBJ2-1|TRBD1
TGTGCCAGCAGCTTAACAGGGGGGTACAATGAGCAGTTCTTC
CASSLTGGYNEQFF
>NA|TRBV9|TRBJ2-5|NA
TGTGCCAGCAGCGTAGGCTGGCAAGAGACCCAGTACTTC
CASSVGWQETQYF
>NA|TRBV6-6|TRBJ2-7|NA
TGTGCCAGCAGCCGGGGAAACTACGAGCAGTACTTC
CASSRGNYEQYF